This TCR beta chain emerged from a study of human T cells and chemical hapten exposure. Study-wide findings and caveats: Sensitizing with DPC caused no change in TCRs above 1 in 1000 frequency.

Trimming removed 6 bases from V and 4 bases from J; junction bases left unmatched: 14. The CDR3 has 17 amino acids. Per germline, CDR1 MNHEY and CDR2 SVGAGI. Concerning this clonotype: What it recognizes is unknown.

One entry per CDR3 protein, called by TCRdb with MiXCR from the 5' RACE reads. Of some 150,000 distinct CDR3 sequences in the sample, around 4% were seen once. Unfractionated whole blood served as the source for total RNA extraction. V usage is TRBV6-5 and J usage is TRBJ2-3, with 9 bases identical to TRBD2. The clonotype comes from a female donor in good health. CDR3 residues: CASSRVGVGGGADTQYF. CDR3 DNA: TGTGCCAGCAGCCGGGTAGGAGTCGGCGGGGGGGCAGATACGCAGTATTTT.